This T cell receptor beta chain comes out of a study of blood T cells in healthy people across ages. Primers used in a second PCR of roughly 7 to 12 cycles were a sample-barcoded 5' primer and a J-beta primer mix. The template-switch adaptor was a 5' adaptor with 12 random nucleotides. It tagged each cDNA molecule. TCRdb analysed the 5' RACE reads with MiXCR anew, one entry per CDR3 protein. The sample lists roughly 1.6 million distinct CDR3 sequences, 34% occurring once. The CDR3 covers 13 residues. Germline V gives CDR1 MNHEY, CDR2 SVGEGT. The ends were cut back, 3 bases at V and 1 base at J, with 5 bases in the middle. This clonotype has only a few counts.

V gene TRBV6-2 or TRBV6-3 combines with J gene TRBJ2-3; D is unclear. The clonotype comes from a woman between 25 and 40 years old in good health. The sequencing sample was made of blood. CDR3: CASSYWRTDTQYF. DNA for the CDR3: TGTGCCAGCAGTTATTGGCGCACAGATACGCAGTATTTT.